This entry describes one TCR beta chain. The CDR3 runs to 14 residues. The V and J ends lost 1 base and 7 bases, in that order; junction bases with no gene match: 6. Germline CDR1 and CDR2: MGHDK and SYGVNS. The source of the sample is a study of beta chain features in type 1 diabetes. Every isolated RNA sample was fully reverse transcribed, so sequencing captured expressed TCRB transcripts. TCRdb's copy holds only in-frame clones and misses some; the assay was immunoSEQ multiplex PCR. The profile shows 350,000 to 450,000 clones, 14% of them singletons. This chain links TRBV25-1 with TRBJ2-5; the match to TRBD2 covers 7 bases. This TCR was recovered from a man aged 30 to 39 in good health. Sample: naive CD4+ T cells from blood. In DNA, the CDR3 is TGTGCCAGCAGTGAATCCTTGGGGAGGGGGACCCAGTACTTC. Its translation is CASSESLGRGTQYF.